This TCR beta chain is from a study of monozygotic twins with inflammatory bowel disease. CDR3 length equals 14 residues. CDR1 is SGHVS, CDR2 FNYEAQ, per germline. Via template switching, UMIs carrying a 6-nucleotide sample barcode were introduced. TCRdb re-called the 5' RACE reads and shows each CDR3 protein once, DNA omitted. The ten top clones account for 2% to 2.5%, within a sample of around 380,000 distinct CDR3 sequences. This clonotype was obtained from a human donor with ulcerative colitis or Crohn's disease, or a healthy co-twin of an affected twin (not recorded which). The chain links TRBV7-6 to TRBJ1-2; absent DNA, TCRdb's TRBD1 call cannot be checked. Material: blood. The CDR3 sequence is CASSPGQDIYGYTF. Full variable domain (outside the CDR3, taken from reference TRBV7-6 and TRBJ1-2): GAGVSQSPRYKVTKRGQDVALRCDPISGHVSLYWYRQALGQGPEFLTYFNYEAQQDKSGLPNDRFSAERPEGSISTLTIQRTEQRDSAMYRCASSPGQDIYGYTFGSGTRLTVV.